This TCR beta chain came from a study of neoadjuvant anti-PD-1 for oral cavity cancer. The CDR3 sequence is 14 residues long. Using immunoSEQ multiplex PCR, the repertoire was profiled, and TCRdb retains in-frame clones only, with some absent. The data show around 60,000 clones, with around 85% seen just once and 2.6% held by the top ten. The specimen comprised PBMCs, sampled before nivolumab (anti-PD-1) treatment. This sequence originates from a person aged 35-79 years with oral cavity squamous cell carcinoma. The chain links TRBV21-1 to TRBJ2-7; TRBD2, as called in the table, went unchecked against the DNA. TRBV21-1 is marked as a pseudogene. In DNA form, the CDR3 reads TGTGCCAGCATCCCCGGGACTCTCGTCTACGAGCAGTACTTC. Protein product: CASIPGTLVYEQYF.